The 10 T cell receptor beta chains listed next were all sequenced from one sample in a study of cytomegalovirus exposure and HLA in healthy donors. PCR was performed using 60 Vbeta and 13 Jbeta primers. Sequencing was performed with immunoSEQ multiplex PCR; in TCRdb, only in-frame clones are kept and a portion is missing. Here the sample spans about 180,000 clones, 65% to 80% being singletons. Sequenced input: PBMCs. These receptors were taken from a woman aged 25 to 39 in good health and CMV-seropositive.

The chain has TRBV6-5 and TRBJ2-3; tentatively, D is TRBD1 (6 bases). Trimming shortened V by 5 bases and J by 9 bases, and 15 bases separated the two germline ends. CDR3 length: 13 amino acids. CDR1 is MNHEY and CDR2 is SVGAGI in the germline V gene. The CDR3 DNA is TGTGCCAGCAGTATCTCGGGGACACCGACGCAGTATTTT. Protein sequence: CASSISGTPTQYF.

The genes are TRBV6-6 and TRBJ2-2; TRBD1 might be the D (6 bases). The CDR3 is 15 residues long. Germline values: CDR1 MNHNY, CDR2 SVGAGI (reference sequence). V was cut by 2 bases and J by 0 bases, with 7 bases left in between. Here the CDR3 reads CASSYGQPNTGELFF. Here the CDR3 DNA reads TGTGCCAGCAGTTACGGACAGCCGAACACCGGGGAGCTGTTTTTT.

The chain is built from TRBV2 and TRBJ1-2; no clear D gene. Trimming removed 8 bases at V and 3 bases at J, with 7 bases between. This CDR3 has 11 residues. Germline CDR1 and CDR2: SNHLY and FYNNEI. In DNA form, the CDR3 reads TGTGCCAGCTCGCCAGACTATGGCTACACCTTC. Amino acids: CASSPDYGYTF.

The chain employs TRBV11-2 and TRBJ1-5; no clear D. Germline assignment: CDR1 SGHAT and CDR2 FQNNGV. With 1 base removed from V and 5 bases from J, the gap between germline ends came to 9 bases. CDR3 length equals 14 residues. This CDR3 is CASSLVGRDQPQHF. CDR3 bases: TGTGCCAGCAGCTTAGTAGGGAGGGATCAGCCCCAGCATTTT. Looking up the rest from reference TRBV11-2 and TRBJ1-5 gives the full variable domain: EAGVAQSPRYKIIEKRQSVAFWCNPISGHATLYWYQQILGQGPKLLIQFQNNGVVDDSQLPKDRFSAERLKGVDSTLKIQPAKLEDSAVYLCASSLVGRDQPQHFGDGTRLSIL.

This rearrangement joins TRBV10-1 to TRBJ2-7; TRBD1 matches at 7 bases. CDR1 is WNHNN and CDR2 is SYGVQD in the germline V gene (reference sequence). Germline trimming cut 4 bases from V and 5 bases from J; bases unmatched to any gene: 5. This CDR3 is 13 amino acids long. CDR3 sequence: CASSVGQSNEQYF. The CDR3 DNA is TGCGCCAGCAGTGTGGGACAGTCGAACGAGCAGTACTTC.

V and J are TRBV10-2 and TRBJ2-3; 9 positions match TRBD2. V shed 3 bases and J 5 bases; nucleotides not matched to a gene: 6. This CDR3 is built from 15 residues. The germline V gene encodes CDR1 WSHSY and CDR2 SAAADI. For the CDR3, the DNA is TGCGCCAGCAGTGACGGCGGGGGGGCTGGAGATACGCAGTATTTT. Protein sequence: CASSDGGGAGDTQYF.

The CDR3 coding sequence is TGCGCCAGCAGCTTGGGGACTACGGGTGATTTGCGGGCTTTCTTT. Translation gives CASSLGTTGDLRAFF. The chain links TRBV5-1 to TRBJ1-1; D gene ambiguous. Looked up from germline, CDR1 is SGHRS and CDR2 is YFSETQ. Trimming stripped 0 bases from V and 11 bases from J, with 20 bases between. There are 15 residues in the CDR3.

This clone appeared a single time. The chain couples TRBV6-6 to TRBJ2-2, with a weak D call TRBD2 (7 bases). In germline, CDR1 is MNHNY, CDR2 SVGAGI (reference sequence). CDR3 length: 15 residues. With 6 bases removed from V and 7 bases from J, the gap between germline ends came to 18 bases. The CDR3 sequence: CASRTGGRNFGELFF. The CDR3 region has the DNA TGTGCCAGCAGAACGGGGGGCCGTAATTTCGGGGAGCTGTTTTTT.

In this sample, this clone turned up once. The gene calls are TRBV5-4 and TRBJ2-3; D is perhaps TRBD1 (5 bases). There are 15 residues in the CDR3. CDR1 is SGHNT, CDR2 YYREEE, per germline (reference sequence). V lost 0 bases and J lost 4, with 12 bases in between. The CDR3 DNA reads TGTGCCAGCAGCTTGGCCCCCCAAGGGGCAGATACGCAGTATTTT. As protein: CASSLAPQGADTQYF.

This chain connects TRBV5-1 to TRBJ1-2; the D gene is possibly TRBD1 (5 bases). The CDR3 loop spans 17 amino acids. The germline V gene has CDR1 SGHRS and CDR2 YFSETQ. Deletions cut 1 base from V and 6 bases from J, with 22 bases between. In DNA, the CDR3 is TGCGCCAGCAGCTTGTTGGGCGACAGTTATGAGACGGATGGCTACACCTTC. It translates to CASSLLGDSYETDGYTF.